The 17 T cell receptor beta chains below were found in one sample sequenced in a study of blood T cell repertoires in COVID-19. Here immunoSEQ multiplex PCR was the method, and the copy in TCRdb shows in-frame clones only, minus some. The table shows about 60,000 clones, with approximately 78% occurring only once. The sequencing sample was made of peripheral blood. The receptors shown here come from a woman aged 80 or older with acute or convalescent COVID-19.

The chain recombines TRBV6-5 with TRBJ2-5; 8 nucleotides agree with TRBD2. The junction had 3 bases not matched to a gene; V was cut back by 2 bases and J by 4 bases. Germline CDR1 reads MNHEY; CDR2 reads SVGAGI. CDR3 length equals 14 residues. The CDR3 region has the DNA TGTGCCAGCAGTTACGCGGGGGGTGGAGAGACCCAGTACTTC. Encoded protein: CASSYAGGGETQYF.

The chain joins TRBV13 to TRBJ1-6; 10 bases line up with TRBD1. The CDR3 extends over 15 amino acids. The ends lost 5 bases at V and 8 bases at J; junction bases unmatched: 6. Per germline, CDR1 PRHDT and CDR2 FYEKMQ (reference sequence). The CDR3 reads CASSRGQGEDSPLHF. The CDR3 coding sequence is TGTGCCAGCAGCCGCGGACAGGGGGAAGATTCACCCCTCCACTTT.

V and J are TRBV6-5 and TRBJ1-3; possible D gene TRBD1, 6 bases. Germline lookup yields CDR1 MNHEY and CDR2 SVGAGI. The CDR3 extends over 15 amino acids. V lost 6 bases and J lost 4, with 16 bases in between. The CDR3 reads CASRPDRRKGNTIYF. The CDR3 nucleotides are TGTGCCAGCAGGCCCGACAGGAGGAAAGGAAACACCATATATTTT.

CDR3 coding DNA: TGTGCCAGCATAGGGGCCGGGACAGAGGTCACCCTCCACTTT. This codes for CASIGAGTEVTLHF. The rearrangement uses TRBV28 and TRBJ1-6; 7 bases are a match to TRBD1. CDR3 length: 14 amino acids. V lost 7 bases to trimming and J lost 14 bases; unmatched junction nucleotides: 14. Germline CDR1 and CDR2: MDHEN and SYDVKM.

This chain connects TRBV5-4 to TRBJ2-1; D perhaps matches TRBD1 (7 bases). V lost 4 bases to trimming and J lost 0 bases, with 20 bases between them. Germline V gene data show CDR1 as SGHNT and CDR2 as YYREEE (reference sequence). The CDR3 totals 18 residues. The CDR3 sequence: CASSLRQGGLASYNEQFF. The DNA of the CDR3 is TGTGCCAGCAGCCTACGTCAGGGGGGACTCGCCTCCTACAATGAGCAGTTCTTC.

The V call is TRBV6-2 or TRBV6-3, the J call TRBJ2-1; 14 bases fit TRBD2. CDR3 length equals 19 residues. CDR1 and CDR2 (germline): MNHEY, SVGEGT. V gave up 4 bases and J gave up 0 bases; unmatched junction bases: 8. For the CDR3, the DNA is TGTGCCAGCAGTTTTCCGGGACTAGCGGGAGCTCGCTCCTACAATGAGCAGTTCTTC. Its protein product is CASSFPGLAGARSYNEQFF.

The chain recombines TRBV2 with TRBJ1-1, with no clear D. Germline CDR1 and CDR2: SNHLY and FYNNEI. The CDR3 is 13 amino acids. The V and J ends lost 8 bases and 5 bases respectively, with 15 bases between them. This CDR3 reads CASLQSRSTEAFF. In DNA, the CDR3 is TGTGCCAGCCTCCAGTCGAGGAGTACTGAAGCTTTCTTT.

The chain joins TRBV2 to TRBJ1-1, with 7 bases matching TRBD1. CDR3 size: 14 residues. Germline trimming cut 6 bases from V and 1 base from J; bases unmatched to any gene: 5. The germline V gene encodes CDR1 SNHLY and CDR2 FYNNEI. CDR3 loop: CASRGQVSNTEAFF. As DNA, the CDR3 is TGTGCCAGCAGAGGACAGGTATCGAACACTGAAGCTTTCTTT. Based on the CDR3 plus reference TRBV2 and TRBJ1-1, the full variable domain is EPEVTQTPSHQVTQMGQEVILRCVPISNHLYFYWYRQILGQKVEFLVSFYNNEISEKSEIFDDQFSVERPDGSNFTLKIRSTKLEDSAMYFCASRGQVSNTEAFFGQGTRLTVV.

The chain employs TRBV9 and TRBJ2-1; a possible D gene is TRBD2 (5 bases). V lost 4 bases and J 0 bases, leaving 17 bases between the germline ends. Germline-derived CDR1 and CDR2 are SGDLS and YYNGEE. The CDR3 spans 17 residues. This chain's CDR3 is CASSPRGTGSSYNEQFF. The CDR3 DNA reads TGTGCCAGCAGCCCAAGAGGAACTGGGAGCTCCTACAATGAGCAGTTCTTC.

The chain uses TRBV3-1 (or the pseudogene TRBV3-2) and TRBJ1-5, with D unclear. CDR3 size: 14 residues. The germline V and J ends were trimmed by 3 bases and 6 bases, with 12 bases remaining between them. Germline CDR1 reads LGHDT; CDR2 reads YNNKEL (reference sequence). The chain's CDR3 is CASSQGPAGQPQHF. CDR3 in DNA: TGTGCCAGCAGCCAGGGCCCAGCAGGTCAGCCCCAGCATTTT.

V gene TRBV12-3 or TRBV12-4 combines with J gene TRBJ1-2; tentatively, D is TRBD1 (5 bases). V was pared by 5 bases and J by 1 base, with 5 bases between. The CDR3 contains 12 residues. The CDR3 sequence: CASSRGNYGYTF. The DNA for the CDR3 is TGTGCCAGCAGTAGGGGTAACTATGGCTACACCTTC.

V is TRBV6-1 and J is TRBJ2-3, with 7 bases aligning to TRBD2. The CDR3 is 16 residues long. V shed 3 bases and J 4 bases; nucleotides not matched to a gene: 10. Germline values: CDR1 MNHNS, CDR2 SASEGT. CDR3 in amino acids: CASSERRLAVADTQYF. As DNA, the CDR3 is TGTGCCAGCAGTGAGAGACGGCTAGCGGTCGCAGATACGCAGTATTTT.

The CDR3 loop is CASSDRVMRETQYF. Written as DNA, the CDR3 is TGTGCCAGCAGCGACAGGGTTATGAGGGAGACCCAGTACTTC. The chain joins TRBV28 to TRBJ2-5; TRBD1 matches 7 bases. The junction had 9 bases not matched to a gene; V was cut back by 6 bases and J by 5 bases. Per the germline V gene, CDR1 is MDHEN and CDR2 is SYDVKM. The CDR3 extends over 14 amino acids.

The chain joins TRBV19 to TRBJ2-3; 9 bases line up with TRBD2. The CDR3 has 14 amino acids. Germline values: CDR1 LNHDA, CDR2 SQIVND (reference sequence). V lost 4 bases and J lost 7; bases outside the gene matches: 6. The CDR3 sequence: CASSTGTSSYTQYF. CDR3 DNA: TGTGCCAGTAGTACTGGGACTAGCTCATATACGCAGTATTTT.

This chain links TRBV19 with TRBJ1-5; 9 nucleotides match TRBD1. The CDR3 contains 14 residues. Germline-derived CDR1 and CDR2 are LNHDA and SQIVND (reference sequence). V lost 5 bases and J lost 1; bases outside the gene matches: 0. CDR3 DNA: TGTGCCAGTAGTGGGACAGGGAGCAATCAGCCCCAGCATTTT. Translating it yields CASSGTGSNQPQHF.

This clone came up many times. The chain carries TRBV19 and TRBJ1-2; maybe TRBD1 (5 bases). The CDR3 extends over 12 amino acids. Germline V gene lookup returns CDR1 LNHDA and CDR2 SQIVND (reference sequence). V lost 3 bases and J 8 bases, leaving 10 bases between the germline ends. The CDR3 loop reads CASSIGQGGYTF. CDR3 bases: TGTGCCAGTAGTATTGGACAAGGGGGCTACACCTTC.

This chain links TRBV9 with TRBJ1-5; no reliable D call. The germline CDR1 and CDR2 sequences are SGDLS and YYNGEE. The CDR3 extends over 15 amino acids. V shed 0 bases and J shed 2 bases, with 9 bases lying between them. In DNA form, the CDR3 reads TGTGCCAGCAGCGTAGGCCCGCAGGGCAATCAGCCCCAGCATTTT. It translates to CASSVGPQGNQPQHF. Full variable domain (missing parts from reference TRBV9 and TRBJ1-5): DSGVTQTPKHLITATGQRVTLRCSPRSGDLSVYWYQQSLDQGLQFLIQYYNGEERAKGNILERFSAQQFPDLHSELNLSSLELGDSALYFCASSVGPQGNQPQHFGDGTRLSIL.